One T cell receptor (beta chain) is described in this entry. The repertoire was sequenced with immunoSEQ multiplex PCR; TCRdb's copy has only in-frame clones and lacks some. The profile shows about 14,000 clones, more than 75% of them singletons. With 3 bases clipped from V and 4 bases from J, the junction kept 7 bases outside the gene matches. Germline V CDR1 and CDR2: MDHEN, SYDVKM. CDR3 length: 16 residues. These data belong to a study of PD-1 blockade in classical Hodgkin lymphoma. Relapse was seen in all patients after autologous stem cell transplantation, and brentuximab vedotin exposure was variable.

The chain recombines TRBV28 with TRBJ1-5; 9 bases fit TRBD1. The receptor comes from a human donor with classical Hodgkin lymphoma. The material was peripheral blood mononuclear cells (PBMCs), obtained at baseline. The CDR3 protein is CASSFSGQGRNQPQHF. The CDR3 coding sequence is TGTGCCAGCAGTTTCTCAGGACAGGGGAGGAATCAGCCCCAGCATTTT.